This paragraph covers one T cell receptor (beta chain) sequence. Between the trimmed V and J ends, which lost 0 bases and 2 bases, there was a span of 9 bases. The CDR3 extends over 14 amino acids. CDR1 SGDLS and CDR2 YYNGEE come from the germline V gene. The sample is drawn from a study of blood T cell repertoires in COVID-19. About the study: Sites across the United States, Italy and Spain contributed samples from acute and convalescent COVID-19. PBMCs, B-cell-depleted T cells, or T cells provided the cDNA or gDNA that made up the material.

The data were produced by immunoSEQ multiplex PCR, yet TCRdb's version contains in-frame clones alone and is incomplete. Of roughly 14,000 clones listed, about 88% were seen once; the top ten hold under 60%. The sequence came from a man aged 55 to 70 with acute or convalescent COVID-19. The rearrangement links TRBV9 to TRBJ2-7, with TRBD2 as a possible D gene (5 bases). Material: peripheral blood. CDR3 DNA sequence: TGTGCCAGCAGCGTAGGATCCGGGACCTACGAGCAGTACTTC. Translating gives CASSVGSGTYEQYF.